This record looks at one T cell receptor beta chain sequence and its context. Antigen unknown. This record comes from a study of shared clonotypes between healthy human individuals. Study-level results: Generally, naive subsets came out with larger estimated richness than memory subsets. All-four-donor shared clonotypes had higher generation probabilities than non-shared clonotypes did. Sharing across four donors was highest in naive CD4 (approximately 5%) and lowest in memory CD8 (roughly 0.4%).

The data were produced by immunoSEQ multiplex PCR, yet TCRdb's version contains in-frame clones alone and is incomplete. The sample consists of some 2,500,000 clones, under 95% of them appearing once. Trimming left V 4 bases short and J 4 bases short, with 22 bases between. CDR1 and CDR2 from the germline V gene are LGHNA and YNFKEQ. The CDR3 length is 18 residues. The source material was naive CD4+ T cells from PBMCs. Subset defined: CD45RA+ positively selected. The origin of this receptor is a man between 18 and 35 years old in good health. Some clones in this sample may be carry-over from other donors' samples. The V gene is TRBV4-2, the J gene TRBJ2-2; D tentatively fits TRBD1 or TRBD2 (5 bases each). The CDR3 region is CASSRLGQGEFPTGELFF. The CDR3 nucleotides read TGTGCCAGCAGCCGCCTAGGGCAGGGAGAATTTCCCACCGGGGAGCTGTTTTTT.